This T cell receptor beta chain was retrieved from a study of control samples from healthy donors and cancer patients (dated by TCRdb to about 2020). The junction carries 11 bases between V and J, which are trimmed by 5 bases and 0 bases respectively. Per the germline V gene (reference sequence), LNHDA is the CDR1 and SQIVND is the CDR2. Including cysteine and phenylalanine, the CDR3 has 15 amino acids. The read is trimmed to its CDR3 DNA, 45 bases read in frame from base 1. In regard to this clone: This clone's antigen is unknown. No quality values exist for individual bases; no much larger clone is one base distant.

Library method: the immunoSEQ multiplex PCR assay. Imported from immuneACCESS, the table was reduced by TCRdb to in-frame sequences with V and J called. These copies leave out some clones; in studies compared against another copy, an unresolved V gene accounts for under half, and the cause of the remainder is not known. Within this sample are more than 70,000 clones, with 94% of them counted one time only. The ten largest clones add up to approximately 3% of the sample. This clonotype was sampled from a woman aged 30 to 39 in good health. The chain employs TRBV19 and TRBJ1-5, with no D gene named confidently. The sample consisted of blood. The DNA reads as follows: TGTGCCAGTAGTGCCGCGGGGTTTAGCAATCAGCCCCAGCATTTT. Its amino acids are CASSAAGFSNQPQHF.